Each of the 32 T cell receptor beta chains below was sequenced from the same sample in a study of T cell repertoires and HLA-DP antigens. After roughly 2 weeks, CD4+ cells were restimulated 20 to 25 h with the same allogeneic DPB1. Cells were stimulated with HeLa cells transduced with HLA-DPA1/DPB1, HLA-DM, invariant chain and CD80. Some clones are missing from TCRdb's copy, which holds only in-frame ones; the method was immunoSEQ multiplex PCR. The sample has about 2,400 clones; 70% to 75% are singletons. Material: CD137- CD4+ T cells from cultured PBMCs. Receptors were obtained from a man in his 60s in good health and CMV-seronegative.

The chain joins TRBV15 to TRBJ2-1, with 10 bases fitting TRBD2. Per the germline V gene, CDR1 is LNHNV and CDR2 is YYDKDF (reference sequence). The CDR3 spans 17 residues. The V segment lost 0 bases and the J segment 7 bases; nucleotides outside the gene matches: 9. The CDR3 sequence: CATSRDPDLAGVNEQFF. The CDR3 DNA follows: TGTGCCACCAGCAGAGATCCGGACCTAGCGGGAGTGAATGAGCAGTTCTTC.

This chain joins TRBV10-1 and TRBJ2-1; no definite D call. Germline V lookup: CDR1 WNHNN, CDR2 SYGVQD (reference sequence). V lost 0 bases to trimming and J lost 7 bases, with 7 bases between them. This CDR3 is 13 amino acids long. DNA for the CDR3: TGCGCCAGCAGTGAGTCAGGCGATAATGAGCAGTTCTTC. Amino acid sequence: CASSESGDNEQFF.

This sequence joins TRBV25-1 and TRBJ2-7, with 7 bases identical to TRBD1. This CDR3 is 15 amino acids long. The trim removed 1 base at V and 0 bases at J, leaving 3 bases unmatched. Germline CDR1 is MGHDK and CDR2 is SYGVNS. As DNA, the CDR3 is TGTGCCAGCAGTGAATGGACAGGCGTCTCCTACGAGCAGTACTTC. Its translation: CASSEWTGVSYEQYF.

This clone was counted a few times. The chain carries TRBV2 and TRBJ1-2; a weak D match, TRBD1 (6 bases). Trimming left V 6 bases short and J 8 bases short, with 13 bases between. The CDR3 spans 12 residues. The germline gives CDR1 SNHLY, CDR2 FYNNEI. This CDR3 is CASSQNREGYTF. CDR3 nucleotide sequence: TGTGCCAGCAGCCAAAACAGGGAAGGCTACACCTTC.

V and J are TRBV4-1 and TRBJ1-5; TRBD1 might be the D (5 bases). CDR3 length equals 15 residues. The V end was cut by 0 bases, the J end by 9 bases, with 15 bases between. Germline V gene data show CDR1 as MGHRA and CDR2 as YSYEKL. CDR3 DNA sequence: TGCGCCAGCAGCCAAGATTCGGGGCGTGATAGGCCCCAGCATTTT. Translation gives CASSQDSGRDRPQHF.

This clone came up once. V and J are TRBV7-9 and TRBJ1-2; D is unresolved. V lost 4 bases and J 0 bases, leaving 3 bases between the germline ends. CDR1 SEHNR and CDR2 FQNEAQ come from the germline V gene (reference sequence). This CDR3 contains 12 residues. CDR3 region: CASSSTNYGYTF. The CDR3 bases are TGTGCCAGCAGCTCGACTAACTATGGCTACACCTTC. Using reference TRBV7-9 and TRBJ1-2 for the parts outside the CDR3, the full variable domain is DTGVSQNPRHKITKRGQNVTFRCDPISEHNRLYWYRQTLGQGPEFLTYFQNEAQLEKSRLLSDRFSAERPKGSFSTLEIQRTEQGDSAMYLCASSSTNYGYTFGSGTRLTVV.

In this sample, this clone is large. J is TRBJ1-5 and V is TRBV2; 9 bases line up with TRBD1. The V and J ends lost 5 bases and 2 bases, in that order; junction bases with no gene match: 7. Germline V gene lookup returns CDR1 SNHLY and CDR2 FYNNEI. This CDR3 spans 16 amino acids. CDR3 in amino acids: CASSYRGDRGNQPQHF. The DNA of the CDR3 is TGTGCCAGCAGTTATAGGGGGGACAGGGGCAATCAGCCCCAGCATTTT.

The J gene is TRBJ1-5, the V gene TRBV19, with D perhaps TRBD1 (5 bases). This CDR3 has 13 amino acids. V was shortened by 11 bases and J by 3 bases, with 14 bases between the two germline ends. Per the germline V gene, CDR1 is LNHDA and CDR2 is SQIVND (reference sequence). DNA for the CDR3: TGTGCCGTTAGTAGGGGTAACAATCAGCCCCAGCATTTT. Amino acids: CAVSRGNNQPQHF. Full variable domain (missing parts from reference TRBV19 and TRBJ1-5): DGGITQSPKYLFRKEGQNVTLSCEQNLNHDAMYWYRQDPGQGLRLIYYSQIVNDFQKGDIAEGYSVSREKKESFPLTVTSAQKNPTAFYLCAVSRGNNQPQHFGDGTRLSIL.

V and J are TRBV10-3 and TRBJ1-1; a possible D gene is TRBD1 (6 bases). Trimming stripped 3 bases from V and 0 bases from J, with 8 bases between. This CDR3 has 14 residues. The germline gives CDR1 ENHRY, CDR2 SYGVKD. This CDR3 is CAISDDRLNTEAFF. In DNA, the CDR3 is TGTGCCATCAGTGATGACAGGTTGAACACTGAAGCTTTCTTT.

This clone was counted only a few times. The V call is TRBV15, the J call TRBJ1-5; 9 positions match TRBD1. The CDR3 length is 15 residues. Trimming removed 4 bases from V and 2 bases from J; junction bases left unmatched: 3. Germline CDR1 is LNHNV and CDR2 is YYDKDF (reference sequence). CDR3 protein: CATSKQGAGNQPQHF. DNA of the CDR3: TGTGCCACCAGCAAACAGGGGGCTGGCAATCAGCCCCAGCATTTT.

The J gene is TRBJ2-7, the V gene TRBV5-4; possibly TRBD1 or TRBD2 for D (5 bases each). Germline loops: CDR1 SGHNT, CDR2 YYREEE (reference sequence). Trimming left V 4 bases short and J 3 bases short, with 11 bases between. The CDR3 length is 13 residues. The CDR3 spells CASSPNGGYEQYV. The CDR3 DNA follows: TGTGCCAGCAGCCCTAATGGGGGCTACGAGCAGTACGTC.

The CDR3 here is CASSLDNGGEQFF. CDR3 DNA: TGCGCCAGCAGCTTGGACAACGGTGGTGAGCAGTTCTTC. The chain joins TRBV5-1 to TRBJ2-1; the D is unclear. V was trimmed by 0 bases and J by 9 bases, leaving 10 bases between them. Germline CDR1 is SGHRS and CDR2 is YFSETQ. This CDR3 is built from 13 residues.

The chain links TRBV7-9 to TRBJ1-4, with 10 bases fitting TRBD1. V was pared by 6 bases and J by 7 bases, with 17 bases of the junction left unmatched. Germline V gives CDR1 SEHNR, CDR2 FQNEAQ (reference sequence). This CDR3 has 18 amino acids. CDR3 sequence (DNA): TGTGCCAGCAGTAAACAGCCGGGACAGGGGCGACGAGTTGAAAAACTGTTTTTT. This sequence encodes CASSKQPGQGRRVEKLFF.

In its sample, this clone was seen a few times. The CDR3 DNA sequence: TGCGCCAGCAGCCATCACTCCTCGGACAGGCTCAAGAGAAACACCATATATTTT. Its translation is CASSHHSSDRLKRNTIYF. The chain couples TRBV4-3 to TRBJ1-3; 7 bases match TRBD1. The germline V gene has CDR1 LGHNA and CDR2 YSLEER. The CDR3 runs to 18 residues. Trimming removed 3 bases from V and 5 bases from J; junction bases left unmatched: 16.

The CDR3: CASSFGQGAEKLFF. CDR3 nucleotide sequence: TGTGCCAGCAGCTTTGGACAGGGGGCTGAAAAACTGTTTTTT. The V gene is TRBV11-2, the J gene TRBJ1-4; 11 bases fit TRBD1. Germline V CDR1 and CDR2: SGHAT, FQNNGV. CDR3 size: 14 residues. Trimming cost V 3 bases and J 7 bases; bases outside gene matches: 1.

The J gene is TRBJ1-1, the V gene TRBV14; D is unresolved. The V gene lost 4 bases and the J gene lost 2 bases, with 11 bases spanning the gap. The CDR3 totals 14 residues. The germline V gene has CDR1 SGHDN and CDR2 FVKESK. CDR3 coding DNA: TGTGCCAGCAGCCCCCCGGTCTTCAACACTGAAGCTTTCTTT. Protein: CASSPPVFNTEAFF.

In its sample, this clone was seen a few times. This chain joins TRBV5-4 and TRBJ1-1; D remains ambiguous. This CDR3 region has 13 residues. Germline values: CDR1 SGHNT, CDR2 YYREEE (reference sequence). V shed 3 bases and J shed 1 base, with 7 bases lying between them. CDR3 bases: TGTGCCAGCAGCTCCAACCCGAACACTGAAGCTTTCTTT. Its translation is CASSSNPNTEAFF. The full variable domain, its missing parts supplied by reference TRBV5-4 and TRBJ1-1, is ETGVTQSPTHLIKTRGQQVTLRCSSQSGHNTVSWYQQALGQGPQFIFQYYREEENGRGNFPPRFSGLQFPNYSSELNVNALELDDSALYLCASSSNPNTEAFFGQGTRLTVV.

The rearrangement links TRBV11-3 to TRBJ2-5; perhaps D is TRBD1 or TRBD2 (6 bases each). Trimming pared 5 bases from V and 5 bases from J, leaving 21 bases between. Germline CDR1 reads SGHNT; CDR2 reads YENEEA. The CDR3 contains 16 residues. The CDR3 sequence: CASSQSRPEGGETQYF. DNA for the CDR3: TGTGCCAGCAGCCAATCAAGACCCGAGGGGGGTGAGACCCAGTACTTC. Filled out from reference TRBV11-3 and TRBJ2-5, the complete variable domain reads EAGVVQSPRYKIIEKKQPVAFWCNPISGHNTLYWYLQNLGQGPELLIRYENEEAVDDSQLPKDRFSAERLKGVDSTLKIQPAELGDSAVYLCASSQSRPEGGETQYFGPGTRLLVL.

The chain joins TRBV7-2 to TRBJ2-3; 7 nucleotides line up with TRBD2. Germline values: CDR1 SGHTA, CDR2 FQGNSA. Losses at the gene ends were 8 bases for V and 11 bases for J; bases not matched to a gene: 13. The length of the CDR3 is 13 residues. The CDR3 nucleotides are TGTGCCAGCGCCGGGACTACCCGAGGTGAGCAGTATTTT. Amino acids: CASAGTTRGEQYF.

The rearrangement joins TRBV5-6 to TRBJ1-2, with 7 bases matching TRBD1. V gave up 0 bases and J gave up 7 bases; unmatched junction bases: 12. The germline gives CDR1 SGHDT, CDR2 YYEEEE. CDR3 length: 16 amino acids. CDR3 bases: TGTGCCAGCAGCTTGGCGGCAGGGGGTAGAATGAGTGGCTACACCTTC. As protein: CASSLAAGGRMSGYTF.

This clone was recorded once. The rearrangement links TRBV30 to TRBJ2-1; D uncertain. Germline V gives CDR1 GTSNPN, CDR2 SVGIG (reference sequence). Trimming took off 2 bases at V and 9 bases at J, with 14 bases between the two ends. The CDR3 covers 13 residues. The CDR3 DNA is TGTGCCTGGAGTACCCGGGCCTTCGGTGAGCAGTTCTTC. This codes for CAWSTRAFGEQFF.

The chain recombines TRBV7-9 with TRBJ2-3; D is possibly TRBD2 (5 bases). CDR3 length: 15 amino acids. V was pared by 2 bases and J by 6 bases, with 15 bases between. Per the germline V gene, CDR1 is SEHNR and CDR2 is FQNEAQ (reference sequence). The CDR3 here is CASSLMSASSDTQYF. CDR3 nucleotides: TGTGCCAGCAGCTTAATGAGCGCTAGCTCGGATACGCAGTATTTT.

The rearrangement links TRBV19 to TRBJ2-1; D may be TRBD2 (6 bases). This CDR3 spans 13 amino acids. Germline V gene data show CDR1 as LNHDA and CDR2 as SQIVND (reference sequence). Deletions cut 3 bases from V and 5 bases from J, with 8 bases between. CDR3 residues: CASSIGSNNEQFF. CDR3 bases: TGTGCCAGTAGTATCGGGAGTAACAATGAGCAGTTCTTC.

The rearrangement uses TRBV11-2 and TRBJ2-6; D may be TRBD1 (6 bases). Per the germline V gene, CDR1 is SGHAT and CDR2 is FQNNGV. Trimming stripped 1 base from V and 1 base from J, with 17 bases between. The CDR3 contains 19 residues. The chain's CDR3 is CASSLVSGPRGSGANVLTF. The CDR3 region has the DNA TGTGCCAGCAGCTTAGTGTCGGGGCCCAGGGGTTCTGGGGCCAACGTCCTGACTTTC. The variable domain in full, completed from reference TRBV11-2 and TRBJ2-6, reads EAGVAQSPRYKIIEKRQSVAFWCNPISGHATLYWYQQILGQGPKLLIQFQNNGVVDDSQLPKDRFSAERLKGVDSTLKIQPAKLEDSAVYLCASSLVSGPRGSGANVLTFGAGSRLTVL.

In its sample, this clone was seen once. This chain joins TRBV9 and TRBJ1-4, with 7 bases fitting TRBD1. The V gene end was trimmed by 4 bases and the J gene end by 8 bases; junction bases not matched to a gene: 5. The CDR3 has 13 residues. Germline CDR1 is SGDLS and CDR2 is YYNGEE. The CDR3 bases are TGTGCCAGCAGCCTGCAGGGGGGAGAAAAACTGTTTTTT. Encoded protein: CASSLQGGEKLFF.

The J gene is TRBJ2-3, the V gene TRBV4-3; a weak D match, TRBD2 (6 bases). Trimming removed 4 bases from V and 4 bases from J, with 21 bases in between. In germline, CDR1 is LGHNA, CDR2 YSLEER. The CDR3 is 17 amino acids. This chain's CDR3 is CASSRNLLAGEADTQYF. The DNA of the CDR3 is TGCGCCAGCAGCCGGAACTTACTAGCCGGAGAGGCAGATACGCAGTATTTT.

V and J are TRBV7-9 and TRBJ2-3; 10 bases are a match to TRBD2. The CDR3 contains 15 residues. The V segment lost 2 bases and the J segment 5 bases; nucleotides outside the gene matches: 4. Germline V gives CDR1 SEHNR, CDR2 FQNEAQ (reference sequence). In DNA, the CDR3 is TGTGCCAGCAGCTTAAGCGGGGGGGCGGTAGATACGCAGTATTTT. Translated: CASSLSGGAVDTQYF.

This clone was counted between two and nine times. The chain recombines TRBV19 with TRBJ1-1; D is undetermined. The V gene lost 4 bases and the J gene lost 2 bases, with 8 bases spanning the gap. Germline CDR1 and CDR2: LNHDA and SQIVND (reference sequence). The CDR3 totals 13 residues. CDR3 nucleotides: TGTGCCAGTAGTACGCAACTTAACACTGAAGCTTTCTTT. Translation: CASSTQLNTEAFF.

The chain is built from TRBV12-5 and TRBJ2-5, with 8 positions matching TRBD2. The CDR3 consists of 14 residues. Germline values: CDR1 LGHNT, CDR2 FRNRAP. V was clipped by 6 bases and J by 5 bases; unmatched bases: 8. This CDR3 is CASGQESGGETQYF. The CDR3 nucleotides read TGTGCTAGTGGCCAAGAAAGCGGGGGCGAGACCCAGTACTTC.

This clone has a handful of counts. This sequence joins TRBV4-3 and TRBJ1-2; 11 nucleotides agree with TRBD1. With 6 bases clipped from V and 7 bases from J, the junction kept 4 bases outside the gene matches. Germline CDR1 reads LGHNA; CDR2 reads YSLEER. CDR3 size: 13 residues. The CDR3 sequence: CASSRDRGFGYTF. CDR3 in DNA: TGCGCCAGCAGTCGGGACAGGGGGTTTGGCTACACCTTC.

The chain uses TRBV6-4 and TRBJ1-1, with D perhaps TRBD1 (6 bases). Germline CDR1 MRHNA, CDR2 SNTAGT. The CDR3 has 14 amino acids. V gave up 6 bases and J gave up 2 bases, with 13 bases separating them. DNA for the CDR3: TGTGCCAGCAGACGACAGGTCGGTAACACTGAAGCTTTCTTT. It is translated as CASRRQVGNTEAFF.

The chain carries TRBV11-3 and TRBJ2-1; weak D call: TRBD2 (6 bases). Deletions cut 5 bases from V and 4 bases from J, with 12 bases between. Germline CDR1 and CDR2: SGHNT and YENEEA. This CDR3 has 14 amino acids. CDR3 region: CASSPKAGYNEQFF. As DNA, the CDR3 is TGTGCCAGCAGCCCCAAAGCGGGTTACAATGAGCAGTTCTTC. The whole variable domain, remainder taken from reference TRBV11-3 and TRBJ2-1, is EAGVVQSPRYKIIEKKQPVAFWCNPISGHNTLYWYLQNLGQGPELLIRYENEEAVDDSQLPKDRFSAERLKGVDSTLKIQPAELGDSAVYLCASSPKAGYNEQFFGPGTRLTVL.